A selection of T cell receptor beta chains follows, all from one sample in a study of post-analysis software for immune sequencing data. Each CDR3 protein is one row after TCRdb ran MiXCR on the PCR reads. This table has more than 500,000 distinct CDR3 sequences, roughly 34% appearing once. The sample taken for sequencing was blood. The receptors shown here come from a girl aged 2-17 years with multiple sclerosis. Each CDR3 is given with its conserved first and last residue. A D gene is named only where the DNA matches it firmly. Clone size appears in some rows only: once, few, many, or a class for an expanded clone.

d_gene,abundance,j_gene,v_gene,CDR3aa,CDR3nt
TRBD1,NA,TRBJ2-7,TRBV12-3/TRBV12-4,CASSPAAGGSYEQYF,TGTGCCAGCAGTCCCGCGGCAGGGGGATCGTACGAGCAGTACTTC
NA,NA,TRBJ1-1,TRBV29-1,CSVGWGNTEAFF,TGCAGCGTTGGTTGGGGGAACACTGAAGCTTTCTTT
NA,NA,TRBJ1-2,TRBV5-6,CASSAGPDGYTF,TGTGCCAGCAGCGCGGGACCTGATGGCTACACCTTC
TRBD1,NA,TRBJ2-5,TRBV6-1,CASTPQGGDRGKETQYF,TGTGCCAGCACGCCCCAGGGAGGAGACAGGGGAAAAGAGACCCAGTACTTC
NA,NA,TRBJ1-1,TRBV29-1,CSVRGNTEAFF,TGCAGCGTTCGGGGAAACACTGAAGCTTTCTTT
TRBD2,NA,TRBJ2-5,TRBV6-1,CASRRAGTSLETQYF,TGTGCCAGCAGGAGGGCCGGGACTAGCCTGGAGACCCAGTACTTC
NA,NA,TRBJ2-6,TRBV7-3,CASSSRTGRANVLTF,TGTGCCAGCAGCTCCCGGACGGGGAGGGCCAACGTCCTGACTTTC
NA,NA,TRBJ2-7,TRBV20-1,CSATGLAELERETQYF,TGCAGTGCTACTGGGCTAGCCGAACTAGAAAGAGAAACCCAGTACTTC
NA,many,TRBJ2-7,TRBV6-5,CASSYSGTTYEQYF,TGTGCCAGCAGTTACTCCGGGACAACCTACGAGCAGTACTTC
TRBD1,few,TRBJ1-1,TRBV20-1,CSARGGQLNTEAFF,TGCAGTGCTAGAGGGGGACAGTTGAACACTGAAGCTTTCTTT
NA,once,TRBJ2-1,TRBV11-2,CASSLGKSGPSYNEQFF,TGTGCCAGCAGCTTAGGAAAAAGCGGGCCCTCCTACAATGAGCAGTTCTTC
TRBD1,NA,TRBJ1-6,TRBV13,CASSLDQGASINSPLHF,TGTGCCAGCAGCTTAGACCAGGGGGCCAGTATCAATTCACCCCTCCACTTT
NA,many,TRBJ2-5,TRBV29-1,CSADQGETQYF,TGCAGCGCCGACCAGGGGGAGACCCAGTACTTC
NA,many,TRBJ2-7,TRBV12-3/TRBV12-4,CASSLDLSYEQYF,TGTGCCAGCAGTCTAGATTTGAGTTACGAGCAGTACTTC
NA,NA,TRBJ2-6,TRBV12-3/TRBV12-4,CAGSFGVPGANVLTF,TGTGCCGGCAGTTTCGGGGTCCCTGGGGCCAACGTCCTGACTTTC
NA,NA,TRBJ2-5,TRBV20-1,CSASTNNQETQYF,TGCAGTGCCAGTACTAACAACCAAGAGACCCAGTACTTC
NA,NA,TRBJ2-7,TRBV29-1,CSVVDGSSYEQYF,TGCAGCGTTGTTGACGGGTCATCCTACGAGCAGTACTTC
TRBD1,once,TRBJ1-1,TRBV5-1,CASSWTGDSNTEAFF,TGCGCCAGCAGCTGGACAGGGGACTCGAACACTGAAGCTTTCTTT
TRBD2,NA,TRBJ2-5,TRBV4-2,CASSQNSGGLGEQYF,TGTGCCAGCAGCCAAAATAGCGGGGGGCTAGGTGAGCAGTACTTC
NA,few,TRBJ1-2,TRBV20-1,CSAQGVVGGYTF,TGCAGTGCACAGGGTGTGGTGGGCGGCTACACCTTC
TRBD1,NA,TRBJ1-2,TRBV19,CASSIPTGEYYGYTF,TGTGCCAGTAGTATCCCGACAGGGGAGTACTATGGCTACACCTTC
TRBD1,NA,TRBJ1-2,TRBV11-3,CASSPGQGAQYGYTF,TGTGCCAGCAGCCCAGGACAGGGGGCTCAGTATGGCTACACCTTC
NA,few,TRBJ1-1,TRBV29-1,CSVEGRRNTEAFF,TGCAGCGTTGAAGGTCGGCGGAACACTGAAGCTTTCTTT
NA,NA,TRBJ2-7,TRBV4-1,CASSQAPGATYEQYF,TGCGCCAGCAGCCAAGCCCCAGGGGCCACCTACGAGCAGTACTTC
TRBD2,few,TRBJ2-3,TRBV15,CATSRDIPFTSGSDTQYF,TGTGCCACCAGCAGAGATATCCCGTTTACTAGCGGTTCAGATACGCAGTATTTT
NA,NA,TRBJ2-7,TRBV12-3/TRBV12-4,CASSFSGTLNEQYF,TGTGCCAGCAGTTTCTCCGGGACACTCAACGAGCAGTACTTC
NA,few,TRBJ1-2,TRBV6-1,CASSARRANYGYTF,TGTGCCAGCAGTGCTCGACGGGCTAACTATGGCTACACCTTC
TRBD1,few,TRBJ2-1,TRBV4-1,CASSPEQGIYNEQFF,TGCGCCAGCAGCCCTGAACAGGGGATCTACAATGAGCAGTTCTTC
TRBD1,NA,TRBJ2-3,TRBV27,CASSFGTEADTQYF,TGTGCCAGCAGTTTTGGGACAGAGGCAGATACGCAGTATTTT
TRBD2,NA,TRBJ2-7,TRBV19,CASRRDSGPGGYEQYF,TGTGCCAGTAGAAGAGATTCCGGGCCGGGGGGCTACGAGCAGTACTTC
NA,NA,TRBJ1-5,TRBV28,CAGTARGRGNQPQHF,TGTGCCGGCACCGCCCGGGGCAGGGGCAATCAGCCCCAGCATTTT
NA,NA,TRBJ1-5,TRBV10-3,CAISESLDQPQHF,TGTGCCATCAGTGAATCGTTGGATCAGCCCCAGCATTTT
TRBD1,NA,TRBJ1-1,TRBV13,CASSLTDRGRNTEAFF,TGTGCCAGCAGCCTGACTGACAGGGGGCGGAACACTGAAGCTTTCTTT
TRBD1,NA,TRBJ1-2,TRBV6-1,CASSEDRGIYYGYTF,TGTGCCAGCAGTGAGGACAGGGGGATCTACTATGGCTACACCTTC
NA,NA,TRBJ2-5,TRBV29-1,CSVAESFGETQYF,TGCAGCGTCGCGGAATCCTTCGGAGAGACCCAGTACTTC
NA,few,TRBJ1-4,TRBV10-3,CAISDGLGEKLFF,TGTGCCATCAGTGATGGCCTCGGAGAAAAACTGTTTTTT
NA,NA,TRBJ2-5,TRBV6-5,CASSPPAQETQYF,TGTGCCAGCAGCCCCCCCGCCCAAGAGACCCAGTACTTC
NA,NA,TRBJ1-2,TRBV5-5,CASSLERGSGYTF,TGTGCCAGCAGCTTGGAGCGGGGGAGCGGCTACACCTTC
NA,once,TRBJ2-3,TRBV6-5,CVTCSFGTDTQYF,TGTGTCACCTGCAGCTTCGGGACAGATACGCAGTATTTT
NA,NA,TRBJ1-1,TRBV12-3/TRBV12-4,CASSWKGGTEAFF,TGTGCCAGCAGTTGGAAAGGGGGAACTGAAGCTTTCTTT
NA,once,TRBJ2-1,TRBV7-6,CASSLVRAGEDEQFF,TGTGCCAGCAGCTTAGTTCGGGCAGGGGAGGATGAGCAGTTCTTC
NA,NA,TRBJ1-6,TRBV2,CASTIEGNSPLHF,TGTGCCAGCACCATTGAGGGTAATTCACCCCTCCACTTT
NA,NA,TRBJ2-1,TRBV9,CASSAGAYNEQFF,TGTGCCAGCAGCGCGGGGGCCTACAATGAGCAGTTCTTC
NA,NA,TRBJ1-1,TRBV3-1,CASSQAQGVGGTEAFF,TGTGCCAGCAGCCAGGCCCAAGGGGTCGGGGGAACTGAAGCTTTCTTT